The 17 T cell receptor beta chains below were found in one sample sequenced in a study of T cells in Graves' hyperthyroidism and ophthalmopathy. From RNA transcripts, TCR beta CDR3 regions were amplified. The primer set for the first-round RT-PCR of the TCR CDR3 was HTBI. TCRdb re-called the multiplex PCR reads through MiXCR, storing one row per CDR3 protein. This table holds 700,000 or so distinct CDR3 sequences, more than 14% found once. The sample consisted of blood. The receptor source for this set is a woman aged 45-65 years with Graves' ophthalmopathy.

This clonotype occurred many times. This chain joins TRBV5-1 and TRBJ1-6, with D perhaps TRBD1 (5 bases). Germline loops: CDR1 SGHRS, CDR2 YFSETQ. With 0 bases removed from V and 11 bases from J, the gap between germline ends came to 15 bases. The CDR3 runs 15 residues. The CDR3: CASSLVDSLGAPLHF. The CDR3 region has the DNA TGCGCCAGCAGCTTGGTAGACAGCCTTGGAGCACCCCTCCACTTT.

The genes are TRBV2 and TRBJ2-5; 8 bases align to TRBD1. CDR3 size: 15 residues. CDR1 and CDR2 from the germline V gene are SNHLY and FYNNEI. J lost 1 base, V lost 6 bases, and 7 bases had no gene match. The CDR3 DNA is TGTGCCAGCAGCGCCGGGACAGGAGCCCAAGAGACCCAGTACTTC. Encoded protein: CASSAGTGAQETQYF.

This clonotype was detected ten times or more. The chain carries TRBV28 and TRBJ2-1; the D call may be TRBD1 or TRBD2 (6 bases each). CDR1 is MDHEN and CDR2 is SYDVKM in the germline V gene. Trimming removed 7 bases at V and 8 bases at J, with 21 bases between. This CDR3 is 15 amino acids long. For the CDR3, the DNA is TGTGCCAGCACCTGGGGGCCCGGGAGTATCGATGAGCAGTTCTTC. It specifies CASTWGPGSIDEQFF.

Details on this clonotype: An end of the junction differs from the germline gene, which may be a read error. J is TRBJ2-2 and V is TRBV5-4; 7 bases agree with TRBD1. Germline CDR1 and CDR2: SGHNT and YYREEE (reference sequence). This CDR3 comprises 15 residues. This CDR3 is CASSSRTGDTGELFF. The CDR3 coding sequence is TGTGCCAGCAGCTCACGGACAGGCGACACCGGGGAACTGTTTTTT.

This clonotype was seen many times. The CDR3 protein is CASSSGLAENTGELFF. CDR3 in DNA: TGCGCCAGCAGCTCTGGACTAGCGGAGAACACCGGGGAGCTGTTTTTT. The chain has TRBV5-1 and TRBJ2-2; the match to TRBD2 covers 10 bases. J lost 1 base, V lost 3 bases, and 3 bases had no gene match. The CDR3 consists of 16 residues. Germline assignment: CDR1 SGHRS and CDR2 YFSETQ.

This clonotype was picked up one time. This chain uses TRBV6-9 with TRBJ1-1; 9 nucleotides align to TRBD1. The V gene's germline CDR1 is MNHGY and CDR2 SVAAGI. This CDR3 spans 15 amino acids. V was clipped by 6 bases and J by 3 bases; unmatched bases: 8. The CDR3 bases are TGTGCCAGCAGCTACGCCGGGACAGGGTACACTGAAGCTTTCTTT. Translated: CASSYAGTGYTEAFF.

The chain combines TRBV29-1 with TRBJ1-2; D gene uncertain. This CDR3 region has 12 residues. V was trimmed by 4 bases and J by 4 bases, leaving 10 bases between them. In germline, CDR1 is SQVTM, CDR2 ANQGSEA. CDR3 residues: CSVARWGYGYTF. In DNA, the CDR3 is TGCAGCGTTGCAAGATGGGGCTATGGCTACACCTTC.

This chain uses TRBV12-3 or TRBV12-4 with TRBJ2-3; TRBD1 might be the D (6 bases). V gave up 5 bases and J gave up 4 bases, with 10 bases separating them. The CDR3 is 13 amino acids. The CDR3 loop reads CASSRGSPDTQYF. DNA for the CDR3: TGTGCCAGCAGTAGGGGGAGCCCAGATACGCAGTATTTT.

This clonotype was counted many times. J is TRBJ2-2 and V is TRBV18, with 8 bases lining up with TRBD1. The CDR3 extends over 16 amino acids. Looked up from germline, CDR1 is KGHSH and CDR2 is LQKENI. V dropped 4 bases and J dropped 4; count of bases not matched to a gene: 8. The CDR3 loop is CASSRTGFVSTGELFF. Here the CDR3 DNA reads TGTGCCAGCTCACGGACAGGGTTTGTCAGCACCGGGGAGCTGTTTTTT.

Worth noting for this clonotype: A read error may explain this, as a much larger clone is one base away. The chain carries TRBV28 and TRBJ2-7; TRBD2 might be the D (6 bases). The CDR3 sequence is 13 residues long. Trimming pared 6 bases from V and 3 bases from J, leaving 12 bases between. CDR1 MDHEN and CDR2 SYDVKM come from the germline V gene. The CDR3 DNA reads as TGTGCCAGCAGCCCCGTGACTAGCTACGAGCAGTACTTC. Its protein product is CASSPVTSYEQYF.

This clonotype has ten or more counts. The chain is built from TRBV6-6 and TRBJ1-6; the match to TRBD1 covers 8 bases. V shed 0 bases, J shed 7 bases, and the junction held 8 bases outside the gene matches. This CDR3 is 17 amino acids long. Germline loops: CDR1 MNHNY, CDR2 SVGAGI (reference sequence). CDR3 amino acids: CASSYSPGTGYNSPLHF. For the CDR3, the DNA is TGTGCCAGCAGTTACTCCCCCGGGACAGGCTACAATTCACCCCTCCACTTT.

The rearrangement links TRBV19 to TRBJ1-5, with 8 bases matching TRBD1. With V trimmed by 3 bases and J by 6 bases, 7 bases remained unmatched. This CDR3 spans 15 amino acids. CDR1 and CDR2 from the germline V gene are LNHDA and SQIVND (reference sequence). CDR3: CASSMSGGFSQPQHF. CDR3 DNA: TGTGCCAGTAGTATGTCAGGGGGCTTCTCTCAGCCCCAGCATTTT.

This clonotype was found many times. V usage is TRBV7-8 and J usage is TRBJ2-1; D is uncertain. V was pared by 5 bases and J by 4 bases, with 15 bases between. Germline V gene lookup returns CDR1 SGHVS and CDR2 FQNEAQ. This CDR3 comprises 15 residues. The CDR3 DNA is TGTGCCAGCAGCCCTGCGGCGACTGGGTACAATGAGCAGTTCTTC. Amino acids: CASSPAATGYNEQFF. The whole variable domain, filled in from reference TRBV7-8 and TRBJ2-1, reads GAGVSQSPRYKVAKRGQDVALRCDPISGHVSLFWYQQALGQGPEFLTYFQNEAQLDKSGLPSDRFFAERPEGSVSTLKIQRTQQEDSAVYLCASSPAATGYNEQFFGPGTRLTVL.

Details on this clonotype: This may stem from a read error, because a much larger clone lies one nucleotide away. The V call is TRBV7-9, the J call TRBJ2-2; 12 bases are shared with TRBD2. Trimming took 5 bases from V and 7 from J; bases not matched to a gene: 5. The CDR3 is 15 amino acids. Germline V gives CDR1 SEHNR, CDR2 FQNEAQ (reference sequence). CDR3 loop: CASSVTSGSIGELFF. CDR3 sequence (DNA): TGTGCCAGCAGCGTGACTAGCGGGAGTATCGGGGAGCTGTTTTTT. Full variable domain (outside the CDR3, taken from reference TRBV7-9 and TRBJ2-2): DTGVSQNPRHKITKRGQNVTFRCDPISEHNRLYWYRQTLGQGPEFLTYFQNEAQLEKSRLLSDRFSAERPKGSFSTLEIQRTEQGDSAMYLCASSVTSGSIGELFFGEGSRLTVL.

There are many counts of this clonotype. This sequence joins TRBV7-8 and TRBJ2-2; the D gene is possibly TRBD2 (5 bases). The CDR3 is made up of 16 amino acids. The ends were cut back, 6 bases at V and 0 bases at J, with 14 bases in the middle. Germline V gene lookup returns CDR1 SGHVS and CDR2 FQNEAQ. CDR3 sequence reads: CASSFTRRSNTGELFF. The CDR3 DNA reads as TGTGCCAGCAGTTTCACTAGACGGTCGAACACCGGGGAGCTGTTTTTT.

The chain joins TRBV12-5 to TRBJ2-1, with unresolved D. Trimming removed 1 base from V and 5 bases from J, with 6 bases in between. The CDR3 loop spans 13 amino acids. CDR1 LGHNT and CDR2 FRNRAP come from the germline V gene. The DNA for the CDR3 is TGTGCTAGTGGTTTGGACAAAAACAATGAGCAGTTCTTC. Amino acid sequence: CASGLDKNNEQFF.

The chain links TRBV15 to TRBJ1-5, with D tentatively TRBD1 (6 bases). This CDR3 has 14 amino acids. CDR1 is LNHNV, CDR2 YYDKDF, per germline (reference sequence). V lost 0 bases and J lost 5, with 8 bases in between. The CDR3 sequence is CATSRDAGDQPQHF. The CDR3, as DNA: TGTGCCACCAGCAGAGATGCAGGGGATCAGCCCCAGCATTTT.